This TCR beta chain was obtained from a study of technical replicates of blood from a few donors. TCRdb keeps only in-frame clones here, not all; method: immunoSEQ multiplex PCR. Here the sample spans around 13,000 clones, around 82% being singletons. The CDR3 is 14 residues long. The J segment lost 7 bases and the V segment lost 3 bases, leaving 6 bases of the junction unmatched. CDR1 is MNHNS, CDR2 SASEGT, per germline. This clone was seen once. Sequenced: PBMCs. The rearrangement uses TRBV6-1 and TRBJ1-1; 9 bases align to TRBD1. This sequence was found in a human donor in good health. This chain's CDR3 is CASSEGTGHNEAFF. DNA for the CDR3: TGTGCCAGCAGTGAGGGGACAGGGCATAATGAAGCTTTCTTT.